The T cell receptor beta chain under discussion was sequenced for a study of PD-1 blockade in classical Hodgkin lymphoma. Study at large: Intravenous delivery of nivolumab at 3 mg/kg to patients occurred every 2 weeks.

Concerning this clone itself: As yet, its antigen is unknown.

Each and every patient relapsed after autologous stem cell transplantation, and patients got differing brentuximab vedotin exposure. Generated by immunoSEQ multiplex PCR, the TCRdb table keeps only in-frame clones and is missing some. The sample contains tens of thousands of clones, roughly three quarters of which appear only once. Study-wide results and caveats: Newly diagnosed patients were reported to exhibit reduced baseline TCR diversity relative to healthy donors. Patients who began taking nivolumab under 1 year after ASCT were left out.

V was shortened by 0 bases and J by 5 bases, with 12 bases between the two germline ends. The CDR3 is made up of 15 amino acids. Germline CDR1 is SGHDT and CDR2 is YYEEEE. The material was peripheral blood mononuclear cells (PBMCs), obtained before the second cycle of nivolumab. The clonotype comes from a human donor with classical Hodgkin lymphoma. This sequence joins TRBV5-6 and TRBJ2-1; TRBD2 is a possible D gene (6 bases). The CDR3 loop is CASSLVSGENNEQFF. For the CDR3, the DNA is TGTGCCAGCAGCTTGGTTAGCGGTGAGAACAATGAGCAGTTCTTC.